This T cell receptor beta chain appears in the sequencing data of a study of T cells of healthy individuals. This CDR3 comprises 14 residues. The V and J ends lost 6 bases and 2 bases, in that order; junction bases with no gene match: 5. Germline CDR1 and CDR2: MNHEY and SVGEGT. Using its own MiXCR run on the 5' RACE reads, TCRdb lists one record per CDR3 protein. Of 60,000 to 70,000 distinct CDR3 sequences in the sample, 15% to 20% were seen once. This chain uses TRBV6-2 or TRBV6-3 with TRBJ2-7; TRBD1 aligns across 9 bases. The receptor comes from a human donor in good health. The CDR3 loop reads CASRKQGATYEQYF. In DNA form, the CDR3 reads TGTGCCAGCAGAAAACAGGGGGCCACCTACGAGCAGTACTTC.